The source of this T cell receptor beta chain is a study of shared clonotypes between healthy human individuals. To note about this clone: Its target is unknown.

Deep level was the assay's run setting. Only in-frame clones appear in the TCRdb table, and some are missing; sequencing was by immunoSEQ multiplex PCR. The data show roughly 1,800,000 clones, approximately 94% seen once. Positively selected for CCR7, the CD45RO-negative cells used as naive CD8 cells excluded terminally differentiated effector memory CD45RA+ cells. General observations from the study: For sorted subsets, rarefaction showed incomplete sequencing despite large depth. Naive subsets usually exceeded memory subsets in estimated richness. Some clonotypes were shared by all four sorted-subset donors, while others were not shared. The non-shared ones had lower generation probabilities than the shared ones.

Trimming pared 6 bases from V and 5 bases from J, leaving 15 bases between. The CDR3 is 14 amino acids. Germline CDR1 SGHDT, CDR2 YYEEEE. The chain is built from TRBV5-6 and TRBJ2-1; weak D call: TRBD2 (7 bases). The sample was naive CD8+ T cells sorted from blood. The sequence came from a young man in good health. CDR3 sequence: CASNLGGPNNEQFF. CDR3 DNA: TGTGCCAGCAACCTGGGGGGGCCCAACAATGAGCAGTTCTTC.